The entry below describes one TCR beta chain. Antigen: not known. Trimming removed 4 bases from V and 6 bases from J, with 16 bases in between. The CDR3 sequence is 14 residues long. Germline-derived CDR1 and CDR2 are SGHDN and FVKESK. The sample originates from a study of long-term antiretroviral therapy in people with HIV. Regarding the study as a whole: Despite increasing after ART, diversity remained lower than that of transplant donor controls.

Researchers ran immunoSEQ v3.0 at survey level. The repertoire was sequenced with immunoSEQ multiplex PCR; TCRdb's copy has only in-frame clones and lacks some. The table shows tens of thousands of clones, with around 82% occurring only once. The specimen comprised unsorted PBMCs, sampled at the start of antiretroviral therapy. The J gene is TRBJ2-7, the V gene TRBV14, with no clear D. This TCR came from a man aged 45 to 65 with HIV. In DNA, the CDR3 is TGTGCCAGCAGCCCCCAAGAAGGTTCGGTCGAGCAGTACTTC. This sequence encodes CASSPQEGSVEQYF.